Below are 8 T cell receptor beta chains sequenced from a single sample in a study of technical replicates of blood from a few donors. TCRdb's table, derived via immunoSEQ multiplex PCR, lists solely in-frame clones and lacks some. The table shows some 49,000 clones, with roughly 92% occurring only once. Sequencing was carried out using PBMCs. These receptors were taken from a human donor in good health. Some clones in this sample may be carry-over from other donors' samples.

The chain recombines TRBV7-2 with TRBJ2-3, with 12 positions matching TRBD2. The germline V gene encodes CDR1 SGHTA and CDR2 FQGNSA. J was trimmed by 2 bases and V by 3 bases; bases with no gene match: 3. The CDR3 runs to 16 residues. The CDR3 sequence is CASSLGTSGFTDTQYF. The CDR3 DNA reads as TGTGCCAGCAGCTTGGGGACTAGCGGGTTCACAGATACGCAGTATTTT.

This chain links TRBV7-2 with TRBJ1-6, with D maybe TRBD1 (5 bases). Per germline, CDR1 SGHTA and CDR2 FQGNSA. V was pared by 2 bases and J by 7 bases, with 12 bases between. The CDR3 runs 15 residues. In nucleotides, the CDR3 is TGTGCCAGCAGCTTAACAGGCGGTTGGAATTCACCCCTCCACTTT. The encoded protein is CASSLTGGWNSPLHF.

The V and J genes are TRBV6-6 and TRBJ2-6; D perhaps matches TRBD1 (6 bases). Trimming stripped 6 bases from V and 15 bases from J, with 24 bases between. The CDR3 is 15 amino acids. Looked up from germline, CDR1 is MNHNY and CDR2 is SVGAGI (reference sequence). The DNA of the CDR3 is TGTGCCAGCAGCCCTCGACAGGCGGACCTCTCTCGCCTGACTTTC. Its translation is CASSPRQADLSRLTF.

V is TRBV7-6 and J is TRBJ2-7; 11 nucleotides line up with TRBD1. CDR1 and CDR2 from the germline V gene are SGHVS and FNYEAQ. V shed 1 base and J 5 bases; nucleotides not matched to a gene: 7. The CDR3 sequence is 16 residues long. The CDR3 reads CASSLVPDRGRDEQYF. CDR3 nucleotides: TGTGCCAGCAGCTTAGTCCCGGACAGGGGGCGGGACGAGCAGTACTTC.

The chain joins TRBV6-1 to TRBJ2-1, with a tentative D call TRBD2 (6 bases). Deletions cut 3 bases from V and 3 bases from J, with 15 bases between. CDR3 length equals 16 residues. CDR1 and CDR2 (germline): MNHNS, SASEGT. The CDR3 spells CASSDGRAGIYNEQFF. Here the CDR3 DNA reads TGTGCCAGCAGTGACGGCAGGGCGGGGATCTACAATGAGCAGTTCTTC.

This clone is a singleton in its sample. The chain recombines TRBV7-2 with TRBJ1-4; TRBD1 aligns across 7 bases. Germline lookup yields CDR1 SGHTA and CDR2 FQGNSA. This CDR3 has 15 amino acids. V was clipped by 4 bases and J by 5 bases; unmatched bases: 7. This CDR3 reads CASSSRTGPNEKLFF. CDR3 coding DNA: TGTGCCAGCAGCTCGCGGACAGGACCAAATGAAAAACTGTTTTTT.

The chain is built from TRBV7-3 and TRBJ2-3, with unresolved D. The V end lost 8 bases, the J end lost 2 bases, and 8 bases lay between the germline ends. There are 12 residues in the CDR3. Germline V lookup: CDR1 SGHTA, CDR2 FQGTGA. In nucleotides, the CDR3 is TGTGCCAGCGGAGTAAACACAGATACGCAGTATTTT. Protein: CASGVNTDTQYF.

CDR3: CASSPSTGTNTEAFF. For the CDR3, the DNA is TGCGCCAGCAGCCCCTCGACAGGGACGAACACTGAAGCTTTCTTT. V and J are TRBV4-3 and TRBJ1-1; 7 bases map to TRBD1. Germline V CDR1 and CDR2: LGHNA, YSLEER. The CDR3 runs to 15 residues. V lost 4 bases, J lost 1 base, and 6 bases stayed unmatched.